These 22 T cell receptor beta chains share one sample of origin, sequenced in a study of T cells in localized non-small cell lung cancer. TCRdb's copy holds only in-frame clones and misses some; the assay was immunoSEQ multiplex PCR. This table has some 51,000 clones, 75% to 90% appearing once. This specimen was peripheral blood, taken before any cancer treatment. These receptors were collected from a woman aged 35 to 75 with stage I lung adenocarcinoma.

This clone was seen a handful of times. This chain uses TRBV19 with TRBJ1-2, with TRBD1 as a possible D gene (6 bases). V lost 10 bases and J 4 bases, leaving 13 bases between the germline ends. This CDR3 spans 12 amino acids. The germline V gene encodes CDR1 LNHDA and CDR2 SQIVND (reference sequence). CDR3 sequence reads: CATGDRLYGYTF. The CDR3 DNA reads TGTGCCACCGGCGACAGGCTCTATGGCTACACCTTC.

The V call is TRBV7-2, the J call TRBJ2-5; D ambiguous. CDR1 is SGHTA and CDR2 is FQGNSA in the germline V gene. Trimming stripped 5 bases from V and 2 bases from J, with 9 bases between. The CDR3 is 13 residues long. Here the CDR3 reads CASSARLQETQYF. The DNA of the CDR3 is TGTGCCAGCAGCGCTCGCCTACAAGAGACCCAGTACTTC.

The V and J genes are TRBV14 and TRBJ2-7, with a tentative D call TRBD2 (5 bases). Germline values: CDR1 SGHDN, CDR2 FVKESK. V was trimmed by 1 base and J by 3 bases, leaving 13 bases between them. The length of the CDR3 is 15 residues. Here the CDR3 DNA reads TGTGCCAGCAGCCAAGTGGTCCGGGGATTCTACGAGCAGTACTTC. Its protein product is CASSQVVRGFYEQYF.

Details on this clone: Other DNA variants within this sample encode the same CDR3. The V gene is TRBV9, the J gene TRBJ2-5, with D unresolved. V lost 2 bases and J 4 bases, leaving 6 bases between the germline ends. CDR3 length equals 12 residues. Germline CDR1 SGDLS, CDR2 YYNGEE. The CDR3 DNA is TGTGCCAGCAGCGTCAGAGGAGAGACCCAGTACTTC. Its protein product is CASSVRGETQYF.

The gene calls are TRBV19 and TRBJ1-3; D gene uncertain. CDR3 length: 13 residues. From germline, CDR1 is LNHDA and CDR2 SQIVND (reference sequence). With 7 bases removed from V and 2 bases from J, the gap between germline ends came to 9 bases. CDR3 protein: CASTRGAGNTIYF. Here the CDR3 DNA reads TGTGCCAGTACCAGAGGTGCTGGAAACACCATATATTTT. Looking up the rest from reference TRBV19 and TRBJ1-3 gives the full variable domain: DGGITQSPKYLFRKEGQNVTLSCEQNLNHDAMYWYRQDPGQGLRLIYYSQIVNDFQKGDIAEGYSVSREKKESFPLTVTSAQKNPTAFYLCASTRGAGNTIYFGEGSWLTVV.

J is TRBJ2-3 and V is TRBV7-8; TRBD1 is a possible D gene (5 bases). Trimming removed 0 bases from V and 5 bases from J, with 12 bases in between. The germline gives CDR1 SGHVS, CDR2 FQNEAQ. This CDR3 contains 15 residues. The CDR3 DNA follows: TGTGCCAGCAGCTTAGCTATAACCAGGGTAGATACGCAGTATTTT. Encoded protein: CASSLAITRVDTQYF.

CDR3 in amino acids: CASSSPGGVRNTIYF. The CDR3 DNA reads as TGTGCCAGCAGCTCCCCGGGGGGGGTGAGAAACACCATATATTTT. J is TRBJ1-3 and V is TRBV21-1. TRBV21-1 is annotated as a pseudogene. This CDR3 is 15 amino acids long.

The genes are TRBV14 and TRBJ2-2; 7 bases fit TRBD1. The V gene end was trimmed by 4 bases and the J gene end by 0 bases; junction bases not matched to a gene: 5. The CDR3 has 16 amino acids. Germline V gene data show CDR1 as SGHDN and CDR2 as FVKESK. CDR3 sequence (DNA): TGTGCCAGCAGCCTAACCGGGACAGCGAACACCGGGGAGCTGTTTTTT. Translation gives CASSLTGTANTGELFF.

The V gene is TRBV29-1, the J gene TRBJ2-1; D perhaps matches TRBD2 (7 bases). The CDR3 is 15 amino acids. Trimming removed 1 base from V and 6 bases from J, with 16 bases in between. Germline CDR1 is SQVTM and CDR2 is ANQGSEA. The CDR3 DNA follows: TGCAGCGTTGAAGGGGGAGGGGGAACGGGCAATGAGCAGTTCTTC. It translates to CSVEGGGGTGNEQFF.

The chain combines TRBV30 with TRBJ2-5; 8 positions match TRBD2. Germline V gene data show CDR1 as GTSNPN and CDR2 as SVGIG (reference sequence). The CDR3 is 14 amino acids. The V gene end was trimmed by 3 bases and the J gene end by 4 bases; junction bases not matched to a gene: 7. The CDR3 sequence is CAWSPGLAVETQYF. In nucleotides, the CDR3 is TGTGCCTGGAGCCCCGGACTAGCCGTAGAGACCCAGTACTTC.

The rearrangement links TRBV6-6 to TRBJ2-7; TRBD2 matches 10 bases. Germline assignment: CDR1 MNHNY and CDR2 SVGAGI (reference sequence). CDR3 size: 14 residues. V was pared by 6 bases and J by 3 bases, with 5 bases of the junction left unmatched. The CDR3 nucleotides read TGTGCCAGCAGCCCCTCTAGCGGGGGCTACGAGCAGTACTTC. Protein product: CASSPSSGGYEQYF.

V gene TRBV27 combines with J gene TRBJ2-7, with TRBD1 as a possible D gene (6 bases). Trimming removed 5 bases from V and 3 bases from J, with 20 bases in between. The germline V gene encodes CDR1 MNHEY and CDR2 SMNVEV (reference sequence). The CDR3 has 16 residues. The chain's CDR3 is CASSPKKPTGFYEQYF. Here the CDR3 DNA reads TGTGCCAGCAGTCCAAAAAAACCCACAGGGTTCTACGAGCAGTACTTC.

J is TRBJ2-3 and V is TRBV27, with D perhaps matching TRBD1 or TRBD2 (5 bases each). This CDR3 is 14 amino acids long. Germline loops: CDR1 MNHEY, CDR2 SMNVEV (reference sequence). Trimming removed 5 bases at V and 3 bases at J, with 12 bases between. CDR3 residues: CASSGVGETDTQYF. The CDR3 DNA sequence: TGTGCCAGCAGTGGTGTAGGGGAGACAGATACGCAGTATTTT.

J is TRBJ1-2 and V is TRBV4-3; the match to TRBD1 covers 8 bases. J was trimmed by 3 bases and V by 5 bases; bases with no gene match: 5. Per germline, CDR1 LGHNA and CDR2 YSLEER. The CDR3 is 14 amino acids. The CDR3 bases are TGCGCCAGCAGCAAAGCGACAGGGGACTATGGCTACACCTTC. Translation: CASSKATGDYGYTF.

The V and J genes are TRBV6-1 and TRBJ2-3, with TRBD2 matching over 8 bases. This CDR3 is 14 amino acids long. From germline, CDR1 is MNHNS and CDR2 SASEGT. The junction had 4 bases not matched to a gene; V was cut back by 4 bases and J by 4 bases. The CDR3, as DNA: TGTGCCAGCAGTGCCGCGGGGGGCGCAGATACGCAGTATTTT. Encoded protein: CASSAAGGADTQYF.

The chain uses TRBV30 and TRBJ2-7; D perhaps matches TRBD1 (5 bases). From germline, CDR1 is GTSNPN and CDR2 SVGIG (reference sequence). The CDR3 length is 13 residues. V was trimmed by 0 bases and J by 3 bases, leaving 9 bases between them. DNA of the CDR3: TGTGCCTGGAGTGTACAGGCTAGCTACGAGCAGTACTTC. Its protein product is CAWSVQASYEQYF.

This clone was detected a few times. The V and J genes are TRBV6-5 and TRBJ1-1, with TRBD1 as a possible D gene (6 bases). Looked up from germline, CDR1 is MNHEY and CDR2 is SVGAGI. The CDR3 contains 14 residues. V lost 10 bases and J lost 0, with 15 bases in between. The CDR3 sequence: CATSLTGMNTEAFF. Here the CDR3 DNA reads TGTGCCACCTCTCTTACAGGGATGAACACTGAAGCTTTCTTT.

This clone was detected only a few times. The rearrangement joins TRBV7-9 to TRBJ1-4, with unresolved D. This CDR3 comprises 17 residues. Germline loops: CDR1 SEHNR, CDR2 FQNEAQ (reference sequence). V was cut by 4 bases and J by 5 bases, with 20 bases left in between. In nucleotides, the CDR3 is TGTGCCAGCAGCTCCCCACCGAGCGGCGGAACGAATGAAAAACTGTTTTTT. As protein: CASSSPPSGGTNEKLFF. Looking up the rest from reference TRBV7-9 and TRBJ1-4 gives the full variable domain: DTGVSQNPRHKITKRGQNVTFRCDPISEHNRLYWYRQTLGQGPEFLTYFQNEAQLEKSRLLSDRFSAERPKGSFSTLEIQRTEQGDSAMYLCASSSPPSGGTNEKLFFGSGTQLSVL.

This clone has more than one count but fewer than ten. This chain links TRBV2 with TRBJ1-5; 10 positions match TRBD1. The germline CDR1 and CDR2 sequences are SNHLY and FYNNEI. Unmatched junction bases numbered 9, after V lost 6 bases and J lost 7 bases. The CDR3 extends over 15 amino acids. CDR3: CASRDGTGEVQPQHF. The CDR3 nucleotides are TGTGCCAGCAGAGACGGGACAGGGGAGGTACAGCCCCAGCATTTT.

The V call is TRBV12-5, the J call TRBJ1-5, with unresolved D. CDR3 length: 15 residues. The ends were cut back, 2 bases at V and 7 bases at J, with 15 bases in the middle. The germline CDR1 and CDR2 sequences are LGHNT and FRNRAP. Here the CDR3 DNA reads TGTGCTAGTGGTTTGCCGACTCGAACTGGGCAGCCCCAGCATTTT. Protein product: CASGLPTRTGQPQHF.

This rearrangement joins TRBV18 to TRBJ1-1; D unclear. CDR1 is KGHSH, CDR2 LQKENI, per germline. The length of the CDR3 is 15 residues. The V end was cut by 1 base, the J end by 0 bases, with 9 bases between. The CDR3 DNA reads TGTGCCAGCTCACCACTAAAGGATATGAACACTGAAGCTTTCTTT. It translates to CASSPLKDMNTEAFF. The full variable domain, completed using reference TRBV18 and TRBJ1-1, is NAGVMQNPRHLVRRRGQEARLRCSPMKGHSHVYWYRQLPEEGLKFMVYLQKENIIDESGMPKERFSAEFPKEGPSILRIQQVVRGDSAAYFCASSPLKDMNTEAFFGQGTRLTVV.

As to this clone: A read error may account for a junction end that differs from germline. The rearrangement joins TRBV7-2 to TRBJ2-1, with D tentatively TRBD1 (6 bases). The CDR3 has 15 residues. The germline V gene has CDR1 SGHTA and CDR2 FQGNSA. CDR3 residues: CASSKPPGDNLRMIF. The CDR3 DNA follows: TGTGCCAGCAGCAAGCCTCCCGGGGACAATCTGCGGATGATCTTC. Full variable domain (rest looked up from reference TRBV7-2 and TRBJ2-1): GAGVSQSPSNKVTEKGKDVELRCDPISGHTALYWYRQSLGQGLEFLIYFQGNSAPDKSGLPSDRFSAERTGGSVSTLTIQRTQQEDSAVYLCASSKPPGDNLRMIFGPGTRLTVL.